This is a list of T cell receptor beta chains from one sample in a study of technical replicates of blood from a handful of donors. TCRdb's table, derived via immunoSEQ multiplex PCR, lists solely in-frame clones and lacks some. The repertoire includes some 79,000 clones, roughly 94% of them detected once, and 0.2% to 0.3% sits in the top ten. Sequences were obtained from T cells isolated from PBMCs. The receptors come from a human donor in good health. Both conserved end residues are part of each CDR3. The order of the fields is J gene, clone size, V gene, D gene, CDR3 DNA, CDR3 protein. The D gene is left open where the match is weak. Where a row states a size, it is once, few, many or the class of an expanded clone; other rows omit it.

>TRBJ2-1|NA|TRBV7-9|TRBD2
TGTGCCAGCAGCCTTACTAGCGCCTACAATGAGCAGTTCTTC
CASSLTSAYNEQFF
>TRBJ1-3|NA|TRBV4-1|TRBD1
TGCGCCAGCAGCCAAGTCGGGACAGGGGGAGGAAACACCATATATTTT
CASSQVGTGGGNTIYF
>TRBJ1-5|NA|TRBV5-6|TRBD1
TGTGCCAGCAGCTTGGGGACAGGGGGCCAGCCCCAGCATTTT
CASSLGTGGQPQHF
>TRBJ1-5|NA|TRBV5-1|NA
TGCGCCAGCAGCCCTCCTCAGCCCCAGCATTTT
CASSPPQPQHF
>TRBJ2-3|NA|TRBV28|NA
TGTGCCAGCAGACATACCGGGACACTGCAGTATTTT
CASRHTGTLQYF
>TRBJ1-1|NA|TRBV15|NA
TGTGCCACCAGCAGCGCTAATCGGGTGGGCACTGAAGCTTTCTTT
CATSSANRVGTEAFF
>TRBJ2-1|NA|TRBV2|TRBD2
TGTGCCAGCAGTGGAAGTTGGCTAGCGGGGGCCTCAGGGGGCGGTGGGCAGTTCTTC
CASSGSWLAGASGGGGQFF
>TRBJ2-3|NA|TRBV5-1|TRBD2
TGCGCCAGCAGCTTGGGGACTAGCGGGTACACAGATACGCAGTATTTT
CASSLGTSGYTDTQYF
>TRBJ1-2|NA|TRBV4-1|TRBD1
TGCGCCAGCAGCCCTTGGACAGGGGGTAACTATGGCTACACCTTC
CASSPWTGGNYGYTF
>TRBJ2-7|NA|TRBV6-5|NA
TGTGCCAGCAGCCCGGGACACCTCTCCTACGAGCAGTACTTC
CASSPGHLSYEQYF
>TRBJ1-5|NA|TRBV19|NA
TGTGCCAGTAGTATATCTTCTAAGCAGCCCCAGCATTTT
CASSISSKQPQHF
>TRBJ1-6|NA|TRBV6-5|NA
TGTGCCAGCAGTCCCATCAGAAATTCACCCCTCCACTTT
CASSPIRNSPLHF
>TRBJ2-3|NA|TRBV11-3|NA
TGTGCCAGCAGCTCTCCCACAACAGGGTCCGCAGATACGCAGTATTTT
CASSSPTTGSADTQYF
>TRBJ1-1|NA|TRBV19|TRBD1
TGTGCCAGCGAATCCATGACAGGGACGATGAACACTGAAGCTTTCTTT
CASESMTGTMNTEAFF
>TRBJ1-4|NA|TRBV7-8|NA
TGTGCCAGCACCACCGCGAGGAGAGGTGTCTCCGAAAAACTGTTTTTT
CASTTARRGVSEKLFF
>TRBJ2-7|NA|TRBV5-4|NA
TGTGCCAGCAGCGTCCCGGGACTTAGCTACGAGCAGTACTTC
CASSVPGLSYEQYF
>TRBJ1-2|NA|TRBV6-5|NA
TGTGCCAGCAATTTCGAACAGGTATATGGCTATGGCTACACCTTC
CASNFEQVYGYGYTF
>TRBJ2-7|NA|TRBV11-2|NA
TGTGCCAGCAGCTTTGGAGGAGGGTACGAGCAGTACTTC
CASSFGGGYEQYF
>TRBJ2-2|NA|TRBV19|NA
TGTGCCAGTAGTATCAGCCTAGTGCTCACCGGGGAGCTGTTTTTT
CASSISLVLTGELFF
>TRBJ2-6|NA|TRBV6-5|NA
TGTGCCAGCAGTTACGTGGCATCTGGGGCCAACGTCCTGACTTTC
CASSYVASGANVLTF
>TRBJ2-7|NA|TRBV7-9|TRBD2
TGTGCCAGCAGCTTAGCGCAATCCCTAGCGGGACGCGAGCAGTACTTC
CASSLAQSLAGREQYF
>TRBJ2-7|NA|TRBV4-1|NA
TGCGCCAGCAGCCAAGGCAGAGGAACCTACGAGCAGTACTTC
CASSQGRGTYEQYF
>TRBJ2-1|NA|TRBV14|NA
TGTGCCAGCAGCCACCCGAGACTAGTCGATGAGCAGTTCTTC
CASSHPRLVDEQFF
>TRBJ1-1|once|TRBV11-3|TRBD1
TGTGCCAGCAGCTCAGGACAGGGAGGACTAGAGAACACTGAAGCTTTCTTT
CASSSGQGGLENTEAFF
>TRBJ1-5|NA|TRBV11-2|TRBD1
TGTGCCAGCAGCTTAGTGGGACAGGGGGATCAGCCCCAGCATTTT
CASSLVGQGDQPQHF
>TRBJ2-5|NA|TRBV4-1|TRBD2
TGCGCCAGCAGCCAAGACGCTAGCGGGGGCCACCAAGAGACCCAGTACTTC
CASSQDASGGHQETQYF
>TRBJ2-1|NA|TRBV29-1|NA
TGCAGCGTTGGGGCAGTATCCTACAATGAGCAGTTCTTC
CSVGAVSYNEQFF
>TRBJ2-7|NA|TRBV6-5|NA
TGTGCCAGCAGTTACTCTTTGGGGGGCGAGCAGTACTTC
CASSYSLGGEQYF
>TRBJ1-2|NA|TRBV7-9|NA
TGTGCCAGCAGCTTACAGGGTGGCTACACCTTC
CASSLQGGYTF
>TRBJ2-5|NA|TRBV5-8|TRBD1
TGTGCCAGCAGCGGAATGACAGGGCGGCAAGAGACCCAGTACTTC
CASSGMTGRQETQYF
>TRBJ1-4|NA|TRBV5-5|TRBD1
TGTGCCAGCAGCCGGACAGGGGCTAATGAAAAACTGTTTTTT
CASSRTGANEKLFF
>TRBJ1-6|NA|TRBV9|NA
TGTGCCAGCAGCGTAGGGGGCAGGGTTAATTCACCCCTCCACTTT
CASSVGGRVNSPLHF
>TRBJ2-3|NA|TRBV6-6|NA
TGTGCCAGCAGGTATACTGATACGCAGTATTTT
CASRYTDTQYF
>TRBJ2-3|NA|TRBV19|TRBD1
TGTGCCAGTAGTATACCCAGGGGGGATACGCAGTATTTT
CASSIPRGDTQYF
>TRBJ1-5|NA|TRBV2|NA
TGTGCCAGCAGTTCCTCTGGGGGGTCAGCCAATCAGCCCCAGCATTTT
CASSSSGGSANQPQHF
>TRBJ2-5|NA|TRBV10-1|TRBD2
TGCGCCAGCGCCGGGACTAGCGGGACCCAGTACTTC
CASAGTSGTQYF
>TRBJ1-1|few|TRBV2|TRBD1
TGTGCCAGCATAGGGACAGGGGTTCTCGGCACTGAAGCTTTCTTT
CASIGTGVLGTEAFF
>TRBJ1-1|NA|TRBV5-1|NA
TGCGCCAGCAGCTTGGTAGCGACCCAAATGAACACTGAAGCTTTCTTT
CASSLVATQMNTEAFF
>TRBJ2-7|NA|TRBV19|NA
TGTGCCAGTAGTCTACCAGGTAGCTACGAGCAGTACTTC
CASSLPGSYEQYF
>TRBJ1-2|NA|TRBV19|TRBD1
TGTGCCAGTAGTTTGACAGGGAACGGCTACACCTTC
CASSLTGNGYTF
>TRBJ2-7|NA|TRBV29-1|TRBD1
TGCAGCGTTAGTGGCAGGGGGTCATACGAGCAGTACTTC
CSVSGRGSYEQYF
>TRBJ2-1|NA|TRBV19|NA
TGTGCCAGTAGTATAGGCCTACAGGATCGGGTGTTCTTC
CASSIGLQDRVFF
>TRBJ1-4|NA|TRBV7-6|NA
TGTGCCAGCTTGGCGTTCGGAGCAACTAATGAAAAACTGTTTTTT
CASLAFGATNEKLFF
>TRBJ2-3|NA|TRBV4-2|TRBD2
TGTGCCAGCAGCCCCGGGGATACTAGCGGGGGGGCCAATACGCAGTATTTT
CASSPGDTSGGANTQYF
>TRBJ1-1|few|TRBV30|NA
TGTGCCTGGAGTGTCGGATGGAGTGCTGAAGCTTTCTTT
CAWSVGWSAEAFF
>TRBJ1-2|NA|TRBV5-1|NA
TGCGCCAGCGGAAGTGGGCAGCTTGATGGCTACACCTTC
CASGSGQLDGYTF
>TRBJ2-2|NA|TRBV7-9|NA
TGTGCCAGCAGCTCGACTGTGTTTTGGGAGCTGTTTTTT
CASSSTVFWELFF
>TRBJ2-1|NA|TRBV18|NA
TGTGCCAGCTCACCGAACTCTTACAATGAGCAGTTCTTC
CASSPNSYNEQFF
>TRBJ1-2|NA|TRBV7-3|TRBD1
TGTGCCAGCAGCGCGACAGGGAACAGCTATGGCTACACCTTC
CASSATGNSYGYTF
>TRBJ2-1|NA|TRBV5-4|NA
TGTGCCAGCAGGTTTAGCAGGGGTAGTGAGCAGTTCTTC
CASRFSRGSEQFF
>TRBJ2-2|NA|TRBV18|TRBD1
TGTGCCAGCTCACCCGACAGGGTTGCATACACCGGGGAGCTGTTTTTT
CASSPDRVAYTGELFF
>TRBJ2-1|NA|TRBV15|TRBD1
TGTGCCACCAGCCTGACAGGGGATCGGGTTGATGAGCAGTTCTTC
CATSLTGDRVDEQFF
>TRBJ1-5|once|TRBV30|NA
TGTGCCTGGAGTGGGCCCAATAGCAATCAGCCCCAGCATTTT
CAWSGPNSNQPQHF
>TRBJ1-6|NA|TRBV7-9|NA
TGTGCCAGCAGCCCGACAGAGTATAATTCACCCCTCCACTTT
CASSPTEYNSPLHF
>TRBJ1-1|few|TRBV21-1|NA
TGTGCCAGCAGCATGGCCGACAGCCTAGATGGTGGCACTGAAGCTTTCTTT
CASSMADSLDGGTEAFF